One sample yielded the 22 T cell receptor beta chains listed below, sequenced in a study of cytomegalovirus exposure and HLA in healthy donors. Produced via immunoSEQ multiplex PCR; TCRdb's table is partial and in-frame only. The table shows 150,000 to 200,000 clones, with about 84% occurring only once. What was sequenced was PBMCs. These receptor sequences come from a woman under 30 in good health and CMV-seronegative.

This clone is a singleton in its sample. The rearrangement uses TRBV2 and TRBJ1-4; 7 bases line up with TRBD1. Trimming took 6 bases from V and 4 from J; bases not matched to a gene: 8. Germline assignment: CDR1 SNHLY and CDR2 FYNNEI. The length of the CDR3 is 15 residues. CDR3 nucleotides: TGTGCCAGCAGGCAAGGGGACAGCCTTAATGAAAAACTGTTTTTT. This gives the protein CASRQGDSLNEKLFF.

The table lists this clone with a few counts. V usage is TRBV5-8 and J usage is TRBJ2-1; a weak D match, TRBD1 (5 bases). Germline V CDR1 and CDR2: SGHTS, YDEGEE. This CDR3 spans 13 amino acids. V gave up 5 bases and J gave up 7 bases, with 13 bases separating them. CDR3 sequence: CASRWGEWNEQFF. The DNA for the CDR3 is TGTGCCAGCAGGTGGGGCGAGTGGAATGAGCAGTTCTTC.

The genes are TRBV10-3 and TRBJ1-4, with D perhaps TRBD1 (5 bases). The ends were cut back, 4 bases at V and 8 bases at J, with 5 bases in the middle. CDR1 is ENHRY, CDR2 SYGVKD, per germline. This CDR3 is built from 11 residues. The chain's CDR3 is CAISGGEKLFF. The CDR3, as DNA: TGTGCCATCAGTGGGGGCGAAAAACTGTTTTTT.

The chain uses TRBV9 and TRBJ2-1; tentatively, D is TRBD2 (5 bases). The CDR3 covers 13 residues. CDR1 and CDR2 from the germline V gene are SGDLS and YYNGEE. The V gene lost 4 bases and the J gene lost 8 bases, with 13 bases spanning the gap. The CDR3 protein is CASSRIISDEQFF. The CDR3, as DNA: TGTGCCAGCAGCAGAATAATTAGCGATGAGCAGTTCTTC.

The genes are TRBV18 and TRBJ1-1; no clear D. The germline CDR1 and CDR2 sequences are KGHSH and LQKENI. V lost 3 bases and J 0 bases, leaving 11 bases between the germline ends. This CDR3 has 15 residues. The chain's CDR3 is CASSPMGSLNTEAFF. The CDR3 coding sequence is TGTGCCAGCTCACCCATGGGGAGCTTGAACACTGAAGCTTTCTTT.

This rearrangement joins TRBV9 to TRBJ1-3, with D unclear. The V gene's germline CDR1 is SGDLS and CDR2 YYNGEE. The CDR3 spans 13 residues. V was pared by 0 bases and J by 4 bases, with 5 bases between. The CDR3 spells CASSVAVGNTIYF. CDR3 DNA: TGTGCCAGCAGCGTAGCGGTCGGAAACACCATATATTTT.

The V call is TRBV5-6, the J call TRBJ2-7; TRBD1 agrees at 11 bases. With V trimmed by 3 bases and J by 5 bases, 1 base remained unmatched. CDR1 is SGHDT and CDR2 is YYEEEE in the germline V gene. The CDR3 has 13 amino acids. CDR3 in amino acids: CASSWTGGNEQYF. The CDR3 nucleotides are TGTGCCAGCAGCTGGACAGGGGGCAACGAGCAGTACTTC.

This chain links TRBV6-1 with TRBJ1-1, with D possibly matching TRBD1 (6 bases). The germline gives CDR1 MNHNS, CDR2 SASEGT. Deletions cut 7 bases from V and 0 bases from J, with 9 bases between. The CDR3 runs 13 residues. For the CDR3, the DNA is TGTGCCAGCACCCGGACAGTGAACACTGAAGCTTTCTTT. Protein product: CASTRTVNTEAFF.

The J gene is TRBJ2-1, the V gene TRBV28; 7 nucleotides match TRBD2. After removal of 8 bases from V and 4 bases from J, the junction contained 14 bases not matched to a gene. CDR1 and CDR2 from the germline V gene are MDHEN and SYDVKM. This CDR3 has 16 amino acids. CDR3: CASGTQGAGEYNEQFF. CDR3 nucleotide sequence: TGTGCCAGCGGGACCCAAGGGGCGGGAGAATACAATGAGCAGTTCTTC. The entire variable domain, with the rest obtained from reference TRBV28 and TRBJ2-1, is as follows: DVKVTQSSRYLVKRTGEKVFLECVQDMDHENMFWYRQDPGLGLRLIYFSYDVKMKEKGDIPEGYSVSREKKERFSLILESASTNQTSMYLCASGTQGAGEYNEQFFGPGTRLTVL.

The genes are TRBV4-1 and TRBJ1-1; D is unclear. The germline V and J ends were trimmed by 4 bases and 0 bases, with 6 bases remaining between them. The CDR3 has 13 amino acids. Germline CDR1 is MGHRA and CDR2 is YSYEKL. The CDR3 DNA is TGCGCCAGCAGCCTGGGAGTGAACACTGAAGCTTTCTTT. Residues: CASSLGVNTEAFF.

This clone was found a few times. The V gene is TRBV2, the J gene TRBJ2-3, with 13 bases identical to TRBD2. The V gene's germline CDR1 is SNHLY and CDR2 FYNNEI. The CDR3 has 16 residues. J gave up 2 bases and V 6 bases, and 5 bases lay outside the gene matches. The CDR3 reads CASRILAGGSTDTQYF. For the CDR3, the DNA is TGTGCCAGCAGGATACTAGCGGGAGGGTCCACAGATACGCAGTATTTT.

This clone was seen a single time. J is TRBJ1-3 and V is TRBV15, with TRBD1 identical over 7 bases. The CDR3 has 19 amino acids. V was clipped by 3 bases and J by 5 bases; unmatched bases: 19. Germline lookup yields CDR1 LNHNV and CDR2 YYDKDF (reference sequence). In DNA, the CDR3 is TGTGCCACCAGCAGGTTAGGGTTTAGGGGGCGAACCGACCGAAACACCATATATTTT. Protein: CATSRLGFRGRTDRNTIYF.

V and J are TRBV6-4 and TRBJ1-1; 9 positions match TRBD1. This CDR3 has 14 residues. The trim removed 4 bases at V and 6 bases at J, leaving 6 bases unmatched. The V gene's germline CDR1 is MRHNA and CDR2 SNTAGT. The CDR3 loop is CASSGGTGYAEAFF. The CDR3 coding sequence is TGTGCCAGCAGTGGTGGGACAGGGTATGCTGAAGCTTTCTTT.

V gene TRBV4-2 combines with J gene TRBJ1-1; TRBD1 aligns across 8 bases. The CDR3 spans 16 residues. V was pared by 1 base and J by 6 bases, with 10 bases of the junction left unmatched. Germline V CDR1 and CDR2: LGHNA, YNFKEQ. This CDR3 is CASSQGLSQGEAEAFF. The CDR3 coding sequence is TGTGCCAGCAGCCAAGGTCTGTCACAGGGGGAGGCTGAAGCTTTCTTT.

The table lists this clone with a few counts. This chain connects TRBV25-1 to TRBJ2-2; D gene ambiguous. Germline V lookup: CDR1 MGHDK, CDR2 SYGVNS. This CDR3 is built from 13 residues. Trimming removed 8 bases from V and 2 bases from J, with 9 bases in between. The CDR3, as DNA: TGTGCCAGCTGGAGACCCAACACCGGGGAGCTGTTTTTT. Translated, it gives CASWRPNTGELFF.

The genes are TRBV10-2 and TRBJ2-7; weak D call: TRBD1 (8 bases). The V end was cut by 9 bases, the J end by 7 bases, with 19 bases between. Per germline, CDR1 WSHSY and CDR2 SAAADI. The CDR3 has 13 amino acids. The CDR3 protein is CARAGTGAGEQYF. The CDR3 DNA follows: TGCGCCAGAGCGGGGACAGGAGCAGGTGAGCAGTACTTC.

This chain connects TRBV5-6 to TRBJ2-2; 8 bases agree with TRBD1. J gave up 4 bases and V 6 bases, and 11 bases lay outside the gene matches. Per the germline V gene, CDR1 is SGHDT and CDR2 is YYEEEE. CDR3 size: 16 residues. The CDR3 spells CASTFRQGQTTGELFF. In DNA, the CDR3 is TGTGCCAGCACCTTTAGACAGGGGCAGACCACCGGGGAGCTGTTTTTT. Drawing the rest from reference TRBV5-6 and TRBJ2-2, the complete variable domain is DAGVTQSPTHLIKTRGQQVTLRCSPKSGHDTVSWYQQALGQGPQFIFQYYEEEERQRGNFPDRFSGHQFPNYSSELNVNALLLGDSALYLCASTFRQGQTTGELFFGEGSRLTVL.

This clone appeared a few times. The rearrangement joins TRBV5-4 to TRBJ2-7; a possible D gene is TRBD2 (5 bases). CDR1 and CDR2 (germline): SGHNT, YYREEE (reference sequence). The CDR3 extends over 15 amino acids. V lost 2 bases to trimming and J lost 2 bases, with 14 bases between them. CDR3 loop: CASSFFTGSAYEQYF. The DNA for the CDR3 is TGTGCCAGCAGCTTCTTTACGGGGTCCGCCTACGAGCAGTACTTC.

J is TRBJ1-3 and V is TRBV5-1; D remains unclear. Per the germline V gene, CDR1 is SGHRS and CDR2 is YFSETQ. The ends were cut back, 1 base at V and 2 bases at J, with 7 bases in the middle. CDR3 length: 14 amino acids. The DNA of the CDR3 is TGCGCCAGCAGCTTGACAATTCCTGGAAACACCATATATTTT. Protein sequence: CASSLTIPGNTIYF. Complete variable domain (other parts from reference TRBV5-1 and TRBJ1-3): KAGVTQTPRYLIKTRGQQVTLSCSPISGHRSVSWYQQTPGQGLQFLFEYFSETQRNKGNFPGRFSGRQFSNSRSEMNVSTLELGDSALYLCASSLTIPGNTIYFGEGSWLTVV.

A single count supports this clone. The CDR3 sequence: CASISLTGTGFTDTQYF. The CDR3 bases are TGTGCCAGCATAAGTCTTACCGGGACAGGATTCACAGATACGCAGTATTTT. This chain joins TRBV2 and TRBJ2-3, with 8 bases aligning to TRBD1. The germline V gene encodes CDR1 SNHLY and CDR2 FYNNEI. With 7 bases clipped from V and 2 bases from J, the junction kept 14 bases outside the gene matches. This CDR3 comprises 17 residues.

The genes are TRBV18 and TRBJ2-1, with 7 bases matching TRBD2. The V segment lost 0 bases and the J segment 0 bases; nucleotides outside the gene matches: 11. Germline V gene sequence: CDR1 KGHSH, CDR2 LQKENI. The CDR3 is 19 residues long. CDR3 sequence (DNA): TGTGCCAGCTCACCACCGTTGGTCCGGGGGGTGAGCTCCTACAATGAGCAGTTCTTC. It yields the protein CASSPPLVRGVSSYNEQFF. The whole variable domain, remainder taken from reference TRBV18 and TRBJ2-1, is NAGVMQNPRHLVRRRGQEARLRCSPMKGHSHVYWYRQLPEEGLKFMVYLQKENIIDESGMPKERFSAEFPKEGPSILRIQQVVRGDSAAYFCASSPPLVRGVSSYNEQFFGPGTRLTVL.

The chain couples TRBV15 to TRBJ2-2, with 12 bases that match TRBD2. The V and J ends lost 3 bases and 4 bases, in that order; junction bases with no gene match: 3. CDR3 size: 16 residues. Germline V lookup: CDR1 LNHNV, CDR2 YYDKDF (reference sequence). CDR3 sequence reads: CATSSRLAGATGELFF. The CDR3 DNA sequence: TGTGCCACCAGCAGCCGACTAGCGGGAGCCACCGGGGAGCTGTTTTTT.